This T cell receptor (beta chain) was sequenced for a study of beta chain features in type 1 diabetes. Study-wide background: Patients did not differ from healthy donors in age, gender or cell yield.

Sequencing targeted expressed TCRB transcripts, as all isolated RNA had been reverse transcribed. Sequenced by immunoSEQ multiplex PCR; TCRdb stores in-frame clones only, minus some. The sample has under 300,000 clones, approximately 15% seen once; the top ten hold approximately 0.021%. About this clone itself: Antigen unknown.

Overall study findings and caveats: When Type 1 diabetes patients were examined, their TCRB CDR3s proved moderately but significantly shorter in all four CD4+ subsets. Still unanswered here is whether HLA type influences TCRB rearrangement. An over-representation of cells with high TCR expression could result from cDNA sequencing. Researchers caution that PCR might favor shorter templates, equally among patients and controls.

The CDR3 runs to 11 residues. V lost 0 bases and J 9 bases, leaving 9 bases between the germline ends. Per germline, CDR1 DFQATT and CDR2 SNEGSKA (reference sequence). This TCR was sampled from a man aged 25-40 years with type 1 diabetes. The chain carries TRBV20-1 and TRBJ2-7; possible D gene TRBD2, 6 bases. Material for sequencing was naive CD4+ T cells from blood. CDR3 sequence: CSARDREWQYF. CDR3 nucleotide sequence: TGCAGTGCTAGAGACCGGGAGTGGCAGTACTTC.